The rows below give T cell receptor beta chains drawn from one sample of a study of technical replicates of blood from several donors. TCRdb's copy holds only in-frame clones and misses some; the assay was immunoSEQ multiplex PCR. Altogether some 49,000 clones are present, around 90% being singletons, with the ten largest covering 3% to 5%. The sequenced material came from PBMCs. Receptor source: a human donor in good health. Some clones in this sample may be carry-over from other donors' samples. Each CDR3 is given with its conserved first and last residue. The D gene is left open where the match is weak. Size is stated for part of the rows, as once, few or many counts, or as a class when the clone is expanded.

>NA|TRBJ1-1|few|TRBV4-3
CASSLRQNYHTEAFF
TGCGCCAGCAGCCTTCGACAGAATTATCATACTGAAGCTTTCTTT
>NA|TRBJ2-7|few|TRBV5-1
CASSLAGTPYEQYF
TGCGCCAGCAGCCTGGCGGGGACACCATACGAGCAGTACTTC
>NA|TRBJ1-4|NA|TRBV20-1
CSARMSEKLFF
TGCAGTGCTAGGATGAGTGAAAAACTGTTTTTT
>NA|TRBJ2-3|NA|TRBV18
CASSATTDTQYF
TGTGCCAGCTCAGCAACTACAGATACGCAGTATTTT
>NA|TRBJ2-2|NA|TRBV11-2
CASSLKFWRADRTGELFF
TGTGCCAGCAGCTTAAAATTCTGGAGGGCCGATAGGACCGGGGAGCTGTTTTTT
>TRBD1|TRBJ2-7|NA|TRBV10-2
CASSRDRGSYEQYF
TGCGCCAGCAGCCGGGACAGGGGGTCCTACGAGCAGTACTTC
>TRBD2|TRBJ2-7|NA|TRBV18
CASSSGIAYEQYF
TGTGCCAGCTCAAGCGGGATTGCCTACGAGCAGTACTTC
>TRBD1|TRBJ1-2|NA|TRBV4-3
CASSQLQGINYGYTF
TGCGCCAGCAGCCAGTTACAGGGGATTAACTATGGCTACACCTTC
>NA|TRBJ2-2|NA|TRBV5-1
CASSPQRALNTGELFF
TGCGCCAGCAGCCCACAGCGGGCCTTAAACACCGGGGAGCTGTTTTTT
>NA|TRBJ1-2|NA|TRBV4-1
CASSHRGGDGVYGYTF
TGCGCCAGCAGCCACCGAGGGGGGGACGGCGTTTATGGCTACACCTTC
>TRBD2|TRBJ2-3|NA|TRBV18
CASSPLTPGLAGVDTQYF
TGTGCCAGCTCACCACTTACCCCGGGACTAGCGGGAGTAGATACGCAGTATTTT
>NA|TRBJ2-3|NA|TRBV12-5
CASGLAQYTDTQYF
TGTGCTAGTGGTTTGGCCCAGTACACAGATACGCAGTATTTT
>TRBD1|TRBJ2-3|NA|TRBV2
CASSSGQGQSTDTQYF
TGTGCCAGCAGTTCGGGACAGGGGCAAAGCACAGATACGCAGTATTTT
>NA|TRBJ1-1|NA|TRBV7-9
CASSSQGPTEAFF
TGTGCCAGCAGCTCCCAGGGCCCCACTGAAGCTTTCTTT
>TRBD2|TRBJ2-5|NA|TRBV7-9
CASSSRLAGGRETQYF
TGTGCCAGCAGTTCGCGACTAGCGGGAGGGAGGGAGACCCAGTACTTC
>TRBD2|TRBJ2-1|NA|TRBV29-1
CSVLGLAGGWNEQFF
TGCAGCGTTTTGGGACTAGCGGGAGGCTGGAATGAGCAGTTCTTC
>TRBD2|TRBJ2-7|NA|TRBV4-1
CASSQPTSGRYEQYF
TGCGCCAGCAGCCAACCAACTAGCGGGAGATACGAGCAGTACTTC
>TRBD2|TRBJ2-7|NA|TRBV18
CASSPSSGGAREQYF
TGTGCCAGCTCACCCTCTAGCGGGGGGGCAAGGGAGCAGTACTTC
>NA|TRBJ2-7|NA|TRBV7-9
CASSKQGNPYEQYF
TGTGCCAGCAGCAAACAGGGAAACCCCTACGAGCAGTACTTC
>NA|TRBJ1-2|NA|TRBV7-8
CASSLEPGAFGFGYTF
TGTGCCAGCAGCTTAGAACCAGGTGCCTTTGGTTTTGGCTACACCTTC
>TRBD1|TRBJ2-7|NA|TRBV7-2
CASSLVDRGDYEQYF
TGTGCCAGCAGCTTAGTTGACAGGGGCGACTACGAGCAGTACTTC
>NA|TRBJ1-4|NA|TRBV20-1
CSASRWEKLFF
TGCAGTGCTTCGCGGTGGGAAAAACTGTTTTTT
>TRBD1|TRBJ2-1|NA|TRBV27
CASSSPRDSGYNEQFF
TGTGCCAGCAGTTCGCCCCGGGACAGCGGTTACAATGAGCAGTTCTTC
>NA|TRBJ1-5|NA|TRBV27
CASSFRAGQPQHF
TGTGCCAGCAGTTTCAGGGCAGGCCAGCCCCAGCATTTT
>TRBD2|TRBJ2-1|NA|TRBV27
CASSFRSGRASEQFF
TGTGCCAGCAGTTTCAGAAGCGGGAGGGCCTCTGAGCAGTTCTTC
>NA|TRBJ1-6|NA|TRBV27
CASSPSRQGGSPLHF
TGTGCCAGCAGTCCGTCTCGGCAGGGTGGCTCACCCCTCCACTTT
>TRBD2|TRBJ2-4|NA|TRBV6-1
CASSDVSGSAKNIQYF
TGTGCCAGCAGTGACGTTAGCGGGAGTGCCAAAAACATTCAGTACTTC
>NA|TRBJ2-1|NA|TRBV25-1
CASSRAEAYNEQFF
TGTGCCAGCAGTAGAGCGGAGGCCTACAATGAGCAGTTCTTC
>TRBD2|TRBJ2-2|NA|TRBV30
CAWGGLAGAMNTGELFF
TGTGCCTGGGGGGGACTAGCGGGAGCCATGAACACCGGGGAGCTGTTTTTT
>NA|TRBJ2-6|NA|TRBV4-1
CASSLQQGYSGANVLTF
TGCGCCAGCAGCCTACAACAGGGTTACTCTGGGGCCAACGTCCTGACTTTC
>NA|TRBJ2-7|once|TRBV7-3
CASRHTGFYEQYF
TGTGCCAGCAGACATACAGGGTTCTACGAGCAGTACTTC